This T cell receptor beta chain was sequenced for a study of T-cell reconstitution after alpha-beta-depleted transplantation in children. Findings of the study overall: Surviving recipient cells, namely T cells and thymic progenitors, were the source of high day-60 TCRbeta diversity in some patients. T cells produced anew were the main source of T-cell counts and diversity one year after transplant.

Comments on this clonotype: As yet, its antigen is unknown.

This sample's TCRbeta library carried unique molecular identifier barcodes. TCRdb reprocessed the PCR reads with MiXCR, giving one entry per CDR3 protein. The data contain under 750,000 distinct CDR3 sequences, 20% to 25% of them singletons. This CDR3 has 14 residues. Germline V gene data show CDR1 as SQVTM and CDR2 as ANQGSEA. Between the trimmed V and J ends, which lost 6 bases and 0 bases, there was a span of 12 bases. The material sequenced was PBMCs, mostly from graft donor cells, taken 360 days after TCRalphabeta/CD19-depleted stem cell transplant. The clonotype originates from a boy in the first two years of life who had a stem cell transplant for acute myeloid leukemia, so the T cells may come from the graft donor. The V and J genes are TRBV29-1 and TRBJ1-3; D uncertain. DNA for the CDR3: TGCAGCGTCGCCGGACGGAACTCTGGAAACACCATATATTTT. Translating gives CSVAGRNSGNTIYF.